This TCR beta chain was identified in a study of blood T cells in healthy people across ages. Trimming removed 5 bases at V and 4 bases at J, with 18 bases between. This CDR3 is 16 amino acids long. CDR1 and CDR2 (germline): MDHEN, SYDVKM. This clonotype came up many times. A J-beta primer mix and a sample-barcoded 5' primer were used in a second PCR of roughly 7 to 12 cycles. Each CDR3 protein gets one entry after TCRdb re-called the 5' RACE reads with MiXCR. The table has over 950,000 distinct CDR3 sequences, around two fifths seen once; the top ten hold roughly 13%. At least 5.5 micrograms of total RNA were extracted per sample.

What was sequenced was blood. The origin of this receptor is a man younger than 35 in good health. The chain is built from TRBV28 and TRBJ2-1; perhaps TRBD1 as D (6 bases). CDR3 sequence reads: CASSPPTGQSYNEQFF. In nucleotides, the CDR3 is TGTGCCAGCAGTCCACCGACAGGACAATCTTACAATGAGCAGTTCTTC.